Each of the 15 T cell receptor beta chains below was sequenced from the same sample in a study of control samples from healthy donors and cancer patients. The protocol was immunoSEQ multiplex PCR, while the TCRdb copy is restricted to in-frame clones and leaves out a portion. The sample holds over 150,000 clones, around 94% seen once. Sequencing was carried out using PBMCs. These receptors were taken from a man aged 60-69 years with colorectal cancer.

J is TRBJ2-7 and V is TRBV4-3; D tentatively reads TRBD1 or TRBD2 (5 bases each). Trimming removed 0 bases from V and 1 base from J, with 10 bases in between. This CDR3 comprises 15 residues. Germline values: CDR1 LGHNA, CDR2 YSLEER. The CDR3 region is CASSQDGGASYEQYF. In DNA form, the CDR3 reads TGCGCCAGCAGCCAAGATGGGGGAGCTTCCTACGAGCAGTACTTC.

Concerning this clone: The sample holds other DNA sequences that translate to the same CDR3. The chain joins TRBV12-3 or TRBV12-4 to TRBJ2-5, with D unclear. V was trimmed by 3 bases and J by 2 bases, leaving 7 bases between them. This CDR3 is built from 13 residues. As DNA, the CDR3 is TGTGCCAGCAGTTTTGGCAGTCAAGAGACCCAGTACTTC. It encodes CASSFGSQETQYF.

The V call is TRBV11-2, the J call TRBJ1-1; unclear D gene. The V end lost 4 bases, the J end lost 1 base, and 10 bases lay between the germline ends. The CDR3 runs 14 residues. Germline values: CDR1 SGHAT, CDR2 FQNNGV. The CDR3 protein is CASSSAPGNTEAFF. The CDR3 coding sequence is TGTGCCAGCAGCTCAGCTCCAGGGAACACTGAAGCTTTCTTT.

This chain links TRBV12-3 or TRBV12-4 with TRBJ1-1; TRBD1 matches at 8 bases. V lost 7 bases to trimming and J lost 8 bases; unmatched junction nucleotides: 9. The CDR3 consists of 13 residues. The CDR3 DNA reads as TGTGCCAGCAACCCAACAGGGGGGAAAGAAGCTTTCTTT. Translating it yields CASNPTGGKEAFF.

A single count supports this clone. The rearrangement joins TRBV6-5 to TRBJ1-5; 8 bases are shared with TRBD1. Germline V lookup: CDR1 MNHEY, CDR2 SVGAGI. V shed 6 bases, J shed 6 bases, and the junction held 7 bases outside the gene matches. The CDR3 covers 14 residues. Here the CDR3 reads CASSAGGVTQPQHF. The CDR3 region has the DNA TGTGCCAGCAGCGCAGGGGGCGTAACTCAGCCCCAGCATTTT.

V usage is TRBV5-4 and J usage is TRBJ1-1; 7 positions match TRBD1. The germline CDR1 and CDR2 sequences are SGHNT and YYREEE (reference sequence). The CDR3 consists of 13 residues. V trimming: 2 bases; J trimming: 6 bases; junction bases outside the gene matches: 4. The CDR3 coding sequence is TGTGCCAGCAGCTTACAGGGGACCCCTGAAGCTTTCTTT. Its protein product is CASSLQGTPEAFF. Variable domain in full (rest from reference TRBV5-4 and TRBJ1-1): ETGVTQSPTHLIKTRGQQVTLRCSSQSGHNTVSWYQQALGQGPQFIFQYYREEENGRGNFPPRFSGLQFPNYSSELNVNALELDDSALYLCASSLQGTPEAFFGQGTRLTVV.

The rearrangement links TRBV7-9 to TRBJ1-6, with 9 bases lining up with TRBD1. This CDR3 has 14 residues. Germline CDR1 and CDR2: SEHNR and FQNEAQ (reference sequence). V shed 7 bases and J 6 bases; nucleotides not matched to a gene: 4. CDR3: CASTPGQGNSPLHF. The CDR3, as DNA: TGTGCCAGCACCCCGGGACAGGGTAATTCACCCCTCCACTTT.

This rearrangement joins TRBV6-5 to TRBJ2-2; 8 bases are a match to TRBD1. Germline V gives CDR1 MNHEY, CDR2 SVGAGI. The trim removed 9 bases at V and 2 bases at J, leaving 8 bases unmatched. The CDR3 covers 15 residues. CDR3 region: CASRGTGQNTGELFF. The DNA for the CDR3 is TGTGCCAGTAGAGGGACAGGTCAAAACACCGGGGAGCTGTTTTTT.

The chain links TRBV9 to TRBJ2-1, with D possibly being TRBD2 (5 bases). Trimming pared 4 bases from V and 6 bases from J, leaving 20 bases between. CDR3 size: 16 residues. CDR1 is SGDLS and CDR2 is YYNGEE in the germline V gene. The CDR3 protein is CASSPRWASRFNEQFF. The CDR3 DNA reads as TGTGCCAGCAGCCCCCGGTGGGCTAGCCGTTTCAATGAGCAGTTCTTC.

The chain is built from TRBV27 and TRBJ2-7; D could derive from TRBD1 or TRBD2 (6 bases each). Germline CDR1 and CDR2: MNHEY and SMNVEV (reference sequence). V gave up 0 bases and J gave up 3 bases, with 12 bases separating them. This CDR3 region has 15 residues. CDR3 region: CASSLSGGSGYEQYF. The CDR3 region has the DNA TGTGCCAGCAGTTTATCGGGGGGCTCGGGCTACGAGCAGTACTTC.

The CDR3 sequence is CASSSSGGANYGYTF. The CDR3 DNA reads as TGTGCCAGCAGTTCCTCCGGGGGAGCTAACTATGGCTACACCTTC. V and J are TRBV28 and TRBJ1-2, with a weak D call TRBD1 (5 bases). Germline CDR1 and CDR2: MDHEN and SYDVKM. The CDR3 is made up of 15 amino acids. V lost 4 bases, J lost 0 bases, and 12 bases lay in between.

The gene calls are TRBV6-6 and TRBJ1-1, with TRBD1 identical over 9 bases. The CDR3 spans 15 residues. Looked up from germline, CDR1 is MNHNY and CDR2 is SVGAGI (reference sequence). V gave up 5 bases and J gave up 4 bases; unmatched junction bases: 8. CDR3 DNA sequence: TGTGCCAGCAGTCGCGGACAGGGGCCACTCACTGAAGCTTTCTTT. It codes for CASSRGQGPLTEAFF.

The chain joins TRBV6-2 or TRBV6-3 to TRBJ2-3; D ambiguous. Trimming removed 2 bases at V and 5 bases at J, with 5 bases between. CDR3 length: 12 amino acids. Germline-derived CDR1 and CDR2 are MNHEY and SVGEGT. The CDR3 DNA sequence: TGTGCCAGCAGTTACAGTCGAGATACGCAGTATTTT. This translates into CASSYSRDTQYF.

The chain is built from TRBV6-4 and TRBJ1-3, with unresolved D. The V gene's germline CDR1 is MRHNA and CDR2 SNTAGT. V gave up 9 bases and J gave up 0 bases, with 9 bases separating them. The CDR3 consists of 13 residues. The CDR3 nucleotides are TGTGCCAGTGGACGGTTCTCTGGAAACACCATATATTTT. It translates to CASGRFSGNTIYF.

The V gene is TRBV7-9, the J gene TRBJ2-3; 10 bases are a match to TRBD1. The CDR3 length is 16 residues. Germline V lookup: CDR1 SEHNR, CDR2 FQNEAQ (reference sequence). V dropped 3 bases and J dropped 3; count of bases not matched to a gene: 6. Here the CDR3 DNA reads TGTGCCAGCAGCTTGGGAGACAGGGGGCAAACAGATACGCAGTATTTT. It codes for CASSLGDRGQTDTQYF.